By share of the sample, the clone carrying this TCR beta chain is medium-sized (0.01 to 0.1%). The entry originates in a study of blood T cell repertoires in COVID-19. Across the whole study: The United States, Italy and Spain were the sources of the acute and convalescent COVID-19 samples. T cells, B-cell-depleted T cells, or PBMCs provided the cDNA or gDNA that served as material.

The authors' processing: Scientists estimated how many nucleated cells there were by amplifying reference gene primers. Sequenced by immunoSEQ multiplex PCR; TCRdb stores in-frame clones only, minus some. The V and J calls and clone size come from that table; D and trimming were worked out from the DNA. This table holds roughly 120,000 clones, approximately 88% found once. V was pared by 2 bases and J by 1 base, with 7 bases between. The CDR3 is 14 residues long. Germline values: CDR1 MNHNS, CDR2 SASEGT. The V gene is TRBV6-1, the J gene TRBJ2-3, with D maybe TRBD1 (5 bases). Sequenced input: peripheral blood. This TCR was recovered from a woman aged 70-85 years with acute or convalescent COVID-19. This CDR3 reads CASSETGGTDTQYF. The CDR3 DNA reads TGTGCCAGCAGTGAAACAGGTGGCACAGATACGCAGTATTTT.